Listed below are T cell receptor beta chains from one sample, sequenced in a study of blood T cell repertoires in COVID-19. Sequencing used immunoSEQ multiplex PCR; TCRdb keeps in-frame clones, though not all of them. Of roughly 160,000 clones listed, more than 70% are singletons. Sequenced input: peripheral blood. The source is a young man with active or convalescent COVID-19. The CDR3 runs from the conserved cysteine through the conserved F or W. D genes are given only for firm matches.

d_gene	v_gene	j_gene	CDR3nt	CDR3aa
TRBD2	TRBV28	TRBJ2-3	TGTGCCAGCAGTTCCCCACTAGCGGAAAGCACAGATACGCAGTATTTT	CASSSPLAESTDTQYF
TRBD1	TRBV19	TRBJ2-1	TGTGCCAGTAGTAAACAGCGGACAGGGCACAACAATGAGCAGTTCTTC	CASSKQRTGHNNEQFF
.	TRBV18	TRBJ2-1	TGTGCCAGCTCACCCCGAGATGAGCAGTTCTTC	CASSPRDEQFF
TRBD1	TRBV28	TRBJ1-1	TGTGCCAGCAGCCTTGACAGGGCGACTGAAGCTTTCTTT	CASSLDRATEAFF
TRBD1	TRBV19	TRBJ1-2	TGTGCCAGTAGTATCATTGGACAGGGCCCATTCTATGGCTACACCTTC	CASSIIGQGPFYGYTF
TRBD1	TRBV13	TRBJ2-7	TGTGCCAGCAGCCGAATACAGGGGGCGCCCGAGCAGTACTTC	CASSRIQGAPEQYF
.	TRBV6-5	TRBJ2-3	TGTGCCAGCAGCGATCTATCAGCAGGGTCAGATACGCAGTATTTT	CASSDLSAGSDTQYF
TRBD1	TRBV27	TRBJ2-1	TGTGCCAGCAGTTTATATGGACAGGGGCTTTCCTACAATGAGCAGTTCTTC	CASSLYGQGLSYNEQFF
TRBD2	TRBV4-1	TRBJ2-5	TGCGCCAGCAGCCAAGACAAGCGGGAGGGCCTGGTGACCCAGTACTTC	CASSQDKREGLVTQYF
.	TRBV19	TRBJ2-1	TGTGCCAGTAGTACCTACGGGGGCAATGAGCAGTTCTTC	CASSTYGGNEQFF
TRBD1	TRBV5-1	TRBJ2-1	TGCGCCAGCAGCTTGGGCTATCCGGGACAGGGAGTTCTAAATGAGCAGTTCTTC	CASSLGYPGQGVLNEQFF
.	TRBV28	TRBJ2-1	TGTGCCAGCACACTAAACTCCTACAATGAGCAGTTCTTC	CASTLNSYNEQFF
.	TRBV5-1	TRBJ2-6	TGCGCCAGCAGCTTGACAGGCTCGCCTGGGGCCAACGTCCTGACTTTC	CASSLTGSPGANVLTF
TRBD1	TRBV19	TRBJ1-2	TGTGCCAGTAGTAAGGGGGCCTGGATTGGCTACACCTTC	CASSKGAWIGYTF